This T cell receptor beta chain emerged from a study of shared clonotypes between healthy human individuals. Germline V CDR1 and CDR2: SGHRS, YFSETQ. The CDR3 runs to 17 residues. Trimming shortened V by 4 bases and J by 0 bases, and 14 bases separated the two germline ends. TCRdb's copy holds only in-frame clones and misses some; the assay was immunoSEQ multiplex PCR. The profile shows 1.5 million to 1.9 million clones, about 98% of them singletons. Partitioning of CD4+ cells yielded a CD45RA+ naive subset and a CD45RA-negative memory subset. This sequence was found in a man younger than 40 in good health. The chain has TRBV5-1 and TRBJ2-6; D gene ambiguous. The specimen was naive CD4+ T cells sorted from blood. The subset is: CD45RA+ positively selected. DNA of the CDR3: TGCGCCAGCAGCCTCGAAATATGGGGCTCTGGGGCCAACGTCCTGACTTTC. Its protein product is CASSLEIWGSGANVLTF.